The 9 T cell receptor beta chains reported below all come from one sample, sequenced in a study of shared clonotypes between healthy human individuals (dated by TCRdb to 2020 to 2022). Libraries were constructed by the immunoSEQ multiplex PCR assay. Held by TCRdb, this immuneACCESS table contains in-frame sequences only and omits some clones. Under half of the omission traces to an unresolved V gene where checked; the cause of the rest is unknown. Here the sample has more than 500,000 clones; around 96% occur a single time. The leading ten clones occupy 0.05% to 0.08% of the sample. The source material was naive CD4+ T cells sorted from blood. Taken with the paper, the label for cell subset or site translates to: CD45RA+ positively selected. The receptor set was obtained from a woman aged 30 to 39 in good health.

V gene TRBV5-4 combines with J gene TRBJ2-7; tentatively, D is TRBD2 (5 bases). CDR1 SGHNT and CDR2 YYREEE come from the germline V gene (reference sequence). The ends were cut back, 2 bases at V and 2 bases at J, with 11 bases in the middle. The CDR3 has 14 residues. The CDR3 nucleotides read TGTGCCAGCAGCTTTTTCGGGGAGACCTACGAGCAGTACTTC. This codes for CASSFFGETYEQYF.

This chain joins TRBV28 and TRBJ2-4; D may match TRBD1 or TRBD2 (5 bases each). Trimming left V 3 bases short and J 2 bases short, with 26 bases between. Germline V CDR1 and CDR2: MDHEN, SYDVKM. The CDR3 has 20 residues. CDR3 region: CASSFVGVLRGPRTKNIQYF. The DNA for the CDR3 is TGTGCCAGCAGTTTCGTGGGGGTTTTGAGGGGTCCTAGGACCAAAAACATTCAGTACTTC.

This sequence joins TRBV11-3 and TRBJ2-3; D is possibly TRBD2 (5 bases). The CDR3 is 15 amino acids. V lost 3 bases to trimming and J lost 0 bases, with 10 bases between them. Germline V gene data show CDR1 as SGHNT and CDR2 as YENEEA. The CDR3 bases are TGTGCCAGCAGCTTTAGCGCTCTAAGCACAGATACGCAGTATTTT. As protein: CASSFSALSTDTQYF.

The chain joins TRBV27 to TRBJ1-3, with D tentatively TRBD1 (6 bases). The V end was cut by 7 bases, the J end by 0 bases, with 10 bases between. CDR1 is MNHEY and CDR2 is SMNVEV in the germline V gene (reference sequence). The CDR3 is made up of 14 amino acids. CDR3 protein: CASMNRASGNTIYF. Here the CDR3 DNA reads TGTGCCAGCATGAACAGGGCCTCTGGAAACACCATATATTTT.

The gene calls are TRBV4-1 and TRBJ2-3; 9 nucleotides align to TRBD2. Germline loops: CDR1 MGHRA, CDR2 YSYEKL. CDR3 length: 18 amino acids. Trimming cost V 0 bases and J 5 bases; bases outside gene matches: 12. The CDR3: CASSQDARSGSLIDTQYF. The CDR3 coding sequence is TGCGCCAGCAGCCAAGATGCGCGTAGCGGGAGCCTAATAGATACGCAGTATTTT.

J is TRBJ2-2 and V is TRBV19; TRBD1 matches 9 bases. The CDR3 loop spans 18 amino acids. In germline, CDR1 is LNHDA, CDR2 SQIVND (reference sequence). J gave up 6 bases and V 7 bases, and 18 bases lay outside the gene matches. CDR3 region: CASTPYLGGQGRSGELFF. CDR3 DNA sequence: TGTGCCAGTACCCCATACTTAGGGGGACAGGGAAGGTCCGGGGAGCTGTTTTTT. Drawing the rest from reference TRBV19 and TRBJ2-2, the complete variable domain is DGGITQSPKYLFRKEGQNVTLSCEQNLNHDAMYWYRQDPGQGLRLIYYSQIVNDFQKGDIAEGYSVSREKKESFPLTVTSAQKNPTAFYLCASTPYLGGQGRSGELFFGEGSRLTVL.

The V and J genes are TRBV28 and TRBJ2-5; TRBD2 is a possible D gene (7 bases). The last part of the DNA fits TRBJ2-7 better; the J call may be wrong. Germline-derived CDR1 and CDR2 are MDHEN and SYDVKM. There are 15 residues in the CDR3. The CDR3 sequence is CASSINSGGSYEQYF. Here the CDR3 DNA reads TGTGCCAGCAGTATTAACTCGGGGGGCTCTTACGAGCAGTACTTC.

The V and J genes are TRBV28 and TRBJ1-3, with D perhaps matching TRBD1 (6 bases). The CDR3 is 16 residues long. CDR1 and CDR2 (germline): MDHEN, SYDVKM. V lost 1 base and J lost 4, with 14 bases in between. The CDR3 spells CASSLFTGAKGNTIYF. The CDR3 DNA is TGTGCCAGCAGTTTATTTACGGGGGCGAAAGGAAACACCATATATTTT.

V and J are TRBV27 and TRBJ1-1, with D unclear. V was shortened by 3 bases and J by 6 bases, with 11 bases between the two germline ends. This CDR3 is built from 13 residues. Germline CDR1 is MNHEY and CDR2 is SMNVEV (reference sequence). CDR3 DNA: TGTGCCAGCAGTTTTTGGGGTAACTCTGAAGCTTTCTTT. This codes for CASSFWGNSEAFF.